This is a list of T cell receptor beta chains from one sample in a study of Tregs in tolerant kidney transplant recipients. The assay was immunoSEQ multiplex PCR, and TCRdb's table has in-frame clones only and misses some. The sample lists roughly 250,000 clones; about four fifths were seen once. Sequences were obtained from CD4+ T cells from blood. The receptor set was obtained from a human donor in good health. Each CDR3 is given with its conserved first and last residue. The order of the fields is V gene, J gene, D gene, clone size, CDR3 DNA, CDR3 protein. D genes are given only for firm matches. Expanded clones get a size class; other rows say once, few or many, or leave the size out.

TRBV10-3	TRBJ2-7	TRBD1	NA	TGTGCCATCAGTAGGACAGGGGGCCTCTACGAGCAGTACTTC	CAISRTGGLYEQYF
TRBV18	TRBJ1-2	NA	NA	TGTGCCAGCTCACCACCGGACCTCTCTTACTATGGCTACACCTTC	CASSPPDLSYYGYTF
TRBV6-5	TRBJ1-5	NA	NA	TGTGCCAGCAGTTATACAGGGTCCCGACAGCCCCAGCATTTT	CASSYTGSRQPQHF
TRBV6-1	TRBJ2-5	NA	once	TGTGCCAGCTGTCGGGGCTTACAAGAGACCCAGTACTTC	CASCRGLQETQYF
TRBV11-3	TRBJ2-2	NA	NA	TGTGCCAGCAGCTTAGTTAGGGGAGGACAGGACACCGGGGAGCTGTTTTTT	CASSLVRGGQDTGELFF
TRBV5-1	TRBJ1-3	NA	NA	TGCGCCAGCAGCTTAGGCTCTGGAAACACCATATATTTT	CASSLGSGNTIYF
TRBV11-2	TRBJ2-7	NA	NA	TGTGCCAGCAGCGAAAGACCGCAGGGGGGCTACGAGCAGTACTTC	CASSERPQGGYEQYF
TRBV19	TRBJ1-2	TRBD1	NA	TGTGCCAGTAGTAGGGGACAGAACTATGGCTACACCTTC	CASSRGQNYGYTF
TRBV27	TRBJ2-3	NA	NA	TGTGCCAGCACCCTAGACACGTTCACAGATACGCAGTATTTT	CASTLDTFTDTQYF
TRBV5-1	TRBJ2-7	TRBD2	NA	TGCGCCAGCAGAGGACTAGCGGGAGCCGCAGCGTACGAGCAGTACTTC	CASRGLAGAAAYEQYF
TRBV30	TRBJ1-1	NA	NA	TGTGCCTGGGACCGGGACCCCCGGTCCACTGAAGCTTTCTTT	CAWDRDPRSTEAFF
TRBV4-1	TRBJ2-7	NA	NA	TGCGCCAGCAGCCAAACGGCTGTCTCCTACGAGCAGTACTTC	CASSQTAVSYEQYF
TRBV2	TRBJ2-5	NA	NA	TGTGCCAGCAGCGGGAATTCCCAAGAGACCCAGTACTTC	CASSGNSQETQYF
TRBV7-2	TRBJ2-5	TRBD2	NA	TGTGCCAGCAGCTCGACTAGCGGGACGAAGACCCAGTACTTC	CASSSTSGTKTQYF
TRBV10-1	TRBJ1-3	NA	NA	TGCGCCAGCAGCAGCGGCAACTCTGGAAACACCATATATTTT	CASSSGNSGNTIYF
TRBV7-8	TRBJ2-7	TRBD2	NA	TGTGCCAGCAGCGATCATTGGAGGATGCGGGAGGATGGACGCGCCTACGAGCAGTACTTC	CASSDHWRMREDGRAYEQYF